This entry lists 19 T cell receptor beta chains sequenced from one sample in a study of cytomegalovirus exposure and HLA in healthy donors. PCR was performed using 60 Vbeta and 13 Jbeta primers. Generated by immunoSEQ multiplex PCR, the TCRdb table keeps only in-frame clones and is missing some. The data contain around 190,000 clones, around 81% of them singletons. The sample consisted of PBMCs. The receptors come from a man younger than 35 in good health and CMV-seronegative.

The chain is built from TRBV4-3 and TRBJ2-1; TRBD2 agrees at 7 bases. CDR3 length: 16 amino acids. CDR1 and CDR2 from the germline V gene are LGHNA and YSLEER. Unmatched junction bases numbered 5, after V lost 2 bases and J lost 1 base. The CDR3, as DNA: TGCGCCAGCAGCCAACTAACACTAGCGTCCTACAATGAGCAGTTCTTC. This gives the protein CASSQLTLASYNEQFF.

The genes are TRBV6-6 and TRBJ2-4, with TRBD1 matching 7 bases. Trimming cost V 5 bases and J 0 bases; bases outside gene matches: 7. Per the germline V gene, CDR1 is MNHNY and CDR2 is SVGAGI (reference sequence). CDR3 length: 16 amino acids. Here the CDR3 DNA reads TGTGCCAGCAGTGGACAGGACGCTCTAGCCAAAAACATTCAGTACTTC. Translating gives CASSGQDALAKNIQYF.

The chain combines TRBV4-1 with TRBJ2-1, with TRBD1 identical over 7 bases. The germline V gene has CDR1 MGHRA and CDR2 YSYEKL. CDR3 length: 18 amino acids. After removal of 0 bases from V and 4 bases from J, the junction contained 12 bases not matched to a gene. CDR3 sequence reads: CASSQDPPPGQKYNEQFF. As DNA, the CDR3 is TGCGCCAGCAGCCAAGATCCTCCGCCGGGACAGAAGTACAATGAGCAGTTCTTC.

This chain links TRBV6-6 with TRBJ2-7, with D perhaps TRBD1 (5 bases). Germline loops: CDR1 MNHNY, CDR2 SVGAGI (reference sequence). V was trimmed by 5 bases and J by 2 bases, leaving 7 bases between them. CDR3 length equals 12 residues. The DNA of the CDR3 is TGTGCCAGCAGTACAGGAACCTACGAGCAGTACTTC. Translated, it gives CASSTGTYEQYF.

This chain joins TRBV14 and TRBJ2-5; D not certain. Germline-derived CDR1 and CDR2 are SGHDN and FVKESK. The CDR3 length is 12 residues. The V end was cut by 4 bases, the J end by 5 bases, with 8 bases between. CDR3 sequence reads: CASSLAQETQYF. DNA of the CDR3: TGTGCCAGCAGCCTGGCCCAGGAGACCCAGTACTTC.

The chain has TRBV5-6 and TRBJ2-1, with a weak D call TRBD1 (5 bases). Trimming took off 0 bases at V and 7 bases at J, with 17 bases between the two ends. Germline CDR1 reads SGHDT; CDR2 reads YYEEEE. The CDR3 sequence is 16 residues long. This CDR3 is CASSLAGSRTRNEQFF. Written as DNA, the CDR3 is TGTGCCAGCAGCTTGGCGGGTAGTAGGACAAGGAATGAGCAGTTCTTC.

In this sample, this clone turned up a few times. The chain employs TRBV6-1 and TRBJ2-1, with D possibly being TRBD1 (5 bases). Germline-derived CDR1 and CDR2 are MNHNS and SASEGT. The CDR3 runs to 15 residues. V was cut by 4 bases and J by 0 bases, with 10 bases left in between. The CDR3: CASSVRTSSYNEQFF. The CDR3 DNA is TGTGCCAGCAGTGTTAGGACAAGCTCCTACAATGAGCAGTTCTTC.

The J gene is TRBJ2-3, the V gene TRBV5-1, with TRBD1 identical over 7 bases. Per the germline V gene, CDR1 is SGHRS and CDR2 is YFSETQ. There are 15 residues in the CDR3. V shed 4 bases, J shed 6 bases, and the junction held 11 bases outside the gene matches. The CDR3 coding sequence is TGCGCCAGCAGCCCCCGATACAGGGGAGATGATACGCAGTATTTT. Its protein product is CASSPRYRGDDTQYF.

This chain joins TRBV29-1 and TRBJ2-1; weak D call: TRBD2 (7 bases). V was shortened by 5 bases and J by 7 bases, with 18 bases between the two germline ends. Germline lookup yields CDR1 SQVTM and CDR2 ANQGSEA. The CDR3 runs 14 residues. The CDR3 DNA follows: TGCAGCGTTATGTCGGAGGGGGGGCTGAATGAGCAGTTCTTC. Encoded protein: CSVMSEGGLNEQFF.

CDR3 DNA: TGTGCCAGCAGCCCCGGGAGGCCCTACAATGAGCAGTTCTTC. Translation gives CASSPGRPYNEQFF. This rearrangement joins TRBV5-5 to TRBJ2-1, with TRBD2 matching 7 bases. With 4 bases clipped from V and 2 bases from J, the junction kept 3 bases outside the gene matches. The CDR3 covers 14 residues. Germline CDR1 SGHKS, CDR2 YYEKEE (reference sequence). The full variable domain, in which reference TRBV5-5 and TRBJ2-1 provide the parts outside the CDR3, is DAGVTQSPTHLIKTRGQQVTLRCSPISGHKSVSWYQQVLGQGPQFIFQYYEKEERGRGNFPDRFSARQFPNYSSELNVNALLLGDSALYLCASSPGRPYNEQFFGPGTRLTVL.

In DNA, the CDR3 is TGTGCCAGCAGCCCGGTGGGCAGGGATGAGTTCTTC. Translated: CASSPVGRDEFF. The chain combines TRBV2 with TRBJ2-1; possible D gene TRBD1, 5 bases. Trimming pared 6 bases from V and 14 bases from J, leaving 17 bases between. The CDR3 consists of 12 residues. Germline V gene data show CDR1 as SNHLY and CDR2 as FYNNEI.

J is TRBJ1-5 and V is TRBV7-2; D is undetermined. Germline CDR1 and CDR2: SGHTA and FQGNSA. This CDR3 region has 13 residues. Trimming took off 1 base at V and 7 bases at J, with 8 bases between the two ends. DNA for the CDR3: TGTGCCAGCAGCTTAGGGGAGGGACAGCCCCAGCATTTT. This codes for CASSLGEGQPQHF.

V usage is TRBV27 and J usage is TRBJ2-1; 7 positions agree with TRBD1. J gave up 13 bases and V 8 bases, and 20 bases lay outside the gene matches. This CDR3 contains 15 residues. Germline CDR1 reads MNHEY; CDR2 reads SMNVEV (reference sequence). The CDR3 DNA reads as TGTGCCAGCTCCGACTCTGGGACAGTACAAGAGACCCAGTTCTTC. Translated, it gives CASSDSGTVQETQFF.

Comments on this clone: One end of the junction varies from germline; a read error may be responsible. The rearrangement links TRBV7-9 to TRBJ2-7; D is possibly TRBD2 (5 bases). The germline CDR1 and CDR2 sequences are SEHNR and FQNEAQ (reference sequence). The CDR3 covers 13 residues. CDR3: CSSSLFGVYEQYF. For the CDR3, the DNA is TGTTCCAGCAGCTTATTCGGGGTTTACGAGCAGTACTTC.

This clone was recorded only once. The chain couples TRBV18 to TRBJ2-1; perhaps TRBD2 as D (5 bases). V lost 3 bases and J lost 5, with 20 bases in between. Germline assignment: CDR1 KGHSH and CDR2 LQKENI. The CDR3 is made up of 17 amino acids. In nucleotides, the CDR3 is TGTGCCAGCTCACCTCCTAGATCATTCCTAGCCAACAATGAGCAGTTCTTC. It codes for CASSPPRSFLANNEQFF.

This clone has a single count. V and J are TRBV5-5 and TRBJ1-4, with TRBD1 identical over 7 bases. The CDR3 totals 15 residues. Germline trimming cut 3 bases from V and 10 bases from J; bases unmatched to any gene: 12. The germline CDR1 and CDR2 sequences are SGHKS and YYEKEE (reference sequence). The CDR3 loop is CASSSIRQGSGKLFF. The CDR3 DNA reads TGTGCCAGCAGCTCGATCCGACAGGGTAGCGGAAAACTGTTTTTT.

The V gene is TRBV6-5, the J gene TRBJ2-1; TRBD1 matches at 8 bases. J gave up 7 bases and V 0 bases, and 2 bases lay outside the gene matches. The CDR3 spans 14 residues. Germline loops: CDR1 MNHEY, CDR2 SVGAGI. The CDR3 loop is CASSYSNRGNEQFF. The CDR3 nucleotides are TGTGCCAGCAGTTACTCGAACAGGGGGAATGAGCAGTTCTTC.

The CDR3 is CASSVGGDNQPQHF. DNA for the CDR3: TGTGCCAGCAGCGTAGGGGGAGACAATCAGCCCCAGCATTTT. This sequence joins TRBV9 and TRBJ1-5; D is ambiguous. The germline V and J ends were trimmed by 0 bases and 3 bases, with 7 bases remaining between them. This CDR3 contains 14 residues. Germline V gene lookup returns CDR1 SGDLS and CDR2 YYNGEE.

This clone was detected a few times. A junction boundary mismatches the germline segment, possibly from a read error. J is TRBJ2-7 and V is TRBV7-9; a weak D match, TRBD1 (5 bases). The CDR3 loop spans 12 amino acids. Germline loops: CDR1 SEHNR, CDR2 FQNEAQ (reference sequence). CDR3 nucleotides: TGTTCCAGCAGCGCCCAGGGTTGGGAGCAGTACTTC. Translated: CSSSAQGWEQYF. Supplemented by reference TRBV7-9 and TRBJ2-7, the full variable domain reads DTGVSQNPRHKITKRGQNVTFRCDPISEHNRLYWYRQTLGQGPEFLTYFQNEAQLEKSRLLSDRFSAERPKGSFSTLEIQRTEQGDSAMYLCSSSAQGWEQYFGPGTRLTVT.